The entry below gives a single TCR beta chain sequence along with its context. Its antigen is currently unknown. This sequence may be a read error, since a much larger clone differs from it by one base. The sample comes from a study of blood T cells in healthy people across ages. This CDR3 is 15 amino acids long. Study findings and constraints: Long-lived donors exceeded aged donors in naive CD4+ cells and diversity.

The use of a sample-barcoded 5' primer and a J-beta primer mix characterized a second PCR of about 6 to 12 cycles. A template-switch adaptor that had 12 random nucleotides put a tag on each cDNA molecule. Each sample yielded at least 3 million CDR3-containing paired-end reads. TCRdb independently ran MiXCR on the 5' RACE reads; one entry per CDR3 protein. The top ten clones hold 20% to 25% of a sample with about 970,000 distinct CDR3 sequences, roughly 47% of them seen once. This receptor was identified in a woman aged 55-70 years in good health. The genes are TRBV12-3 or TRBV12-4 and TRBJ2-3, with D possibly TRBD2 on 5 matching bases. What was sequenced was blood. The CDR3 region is CASSLFGASTDAQYF. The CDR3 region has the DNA TGTGCCAGCAGTTTATTCGGAGCTAGCACAGATGCGCAGTATTTT.